The text below deals with one TCR beta chain. V lost 4 bases and J lost 8, with 11 bases in between. This CDR3 comprises 12 residues. Germline values: CDR1 LGHDT, CDR2 YNNKEL (reference sequence). The record originates from a study of blood T cell repertoires in COVID-19. Study summary: T cells, B-cell-depleted T cells, or PBMCs supplied cDNA or gDNA.

All enrollees were about 18 to 89 years old and from fewer than 25 US areas. Donors were grouped by their self-reported clinical history. The table came from immunoSEQ multiplex PCR; TCRdb's copy has only in-frame clones and leaves some out. The sample holds fewer than 350,000 clones, about 86% seen once. The J gene is TRBJ1-2, the V gene TRBV3-1 (or the pseudogene TRBV3-2); D uncertain. The material sequenced was PBMCs or T cells enriched from blood (not recorded which). This receptor was taken from a woman in her thirties or forties with acute COVID-19. The CDR3 loop is CASSPEGRGYTF. CDR3 nucleotides: TGTGCCAGCAGCCCTGAAGGGAGGGGCTACACCTTC.